The clone carrying this T cell receptor (beta chain) has a count of ten or more. What it binds is not known. The read comes to an end 3 residues before the CDR3 does, leaving the germline J gene to fill in the end. This sample was included in a study of T cell clonality in common variable immunodeficiency. Caucasian heritage predominated among both patients and controls. The study's findings and limits: The cause of increased CVID clonality remains unclear without subpopulation sequencing. CVID subjects had higher TCRbeta clonality than healthy controls, most marked in about a third. Fewer TCRbeta clones were shared among CVID subjects than controls.

CDR1 is MGHRA, CDR2 YSYEKL, per germline. This CDR3 is built from 16 residues. The trim removed 2 bases at V and 8 bases at J, leaving 11 bases unmatched. Repertoires were generated with immunoSEQ multiplex PCR, while TCRdb's copy carries only in-frame clones and drops some. The sample includes around 34,000 clones, none of them occurring once. The source of this sequence is a person between 18 and 75 years old in good health. Material: peripheral blood mononuclear cells. This chain links TRBV4-1 with TRBJ1-4, with 7 nucleotides matching TRBD1. The CDR3: CASSQFSDRETEKLFF. CDR3 bases read: TGCGCCAGCAGCCAATTTTCCGACAGGGAAACAGAAAAA.